This T cell receptor (beta chain) is from a study of OX40 agonist ivuxolimab in advanced cancers. General study findings and limits: Among expanded peripheral T cells, antigen specificity went undetermined.

On this clone: What it binds is not known.

Germline loops: CDR1 WSHSY, CDR2 SAAADI. Trimming shortened V by 3 bases and J by 6 bases, and 4 bases separated the two germline ends. The CDR3 is made up of 11 amino acids. Assay: immunoSEQ multiplex PCR; the TCRdb copy retains only in-frame clones and omits some. The table has tens of thousands of clones, 80% to 95% seen once; the top ten hold approximately 4.8%. This clonotype originated in an adult with an advanced solid tumor such as melanoma, head and neck, liver or kidney cancer. The gene calls are TRBV10-2 and TRBJ2-3; D uncertain. Sequenced material: CD4+ or CD8+ T cells sorted from blood, taken in a trial of the OX40 agonist ivuxolimab. The CDR3 coding sequence is TGCGCCAGCAGTGAAGGGGATACGCAGTATTTT. Amino acids: CASSEGDTQYF.